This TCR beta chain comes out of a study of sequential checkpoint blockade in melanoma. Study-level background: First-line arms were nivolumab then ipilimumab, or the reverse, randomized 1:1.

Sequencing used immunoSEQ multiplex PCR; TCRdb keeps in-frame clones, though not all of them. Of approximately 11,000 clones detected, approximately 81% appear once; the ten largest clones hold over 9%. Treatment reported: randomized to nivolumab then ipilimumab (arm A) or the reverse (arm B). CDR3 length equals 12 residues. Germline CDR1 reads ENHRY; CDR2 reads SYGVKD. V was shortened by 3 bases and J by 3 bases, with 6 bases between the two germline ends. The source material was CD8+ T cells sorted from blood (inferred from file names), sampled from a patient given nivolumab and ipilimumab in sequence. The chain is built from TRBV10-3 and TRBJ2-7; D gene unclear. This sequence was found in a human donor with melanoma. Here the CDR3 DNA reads TGTGCCATCAGTGACAGAAGCTACGAGCAGTACTTC. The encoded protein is CAISDRSYEQYF.